This T cell receptor (beta chain) was captured by sequencing in a study of cytomegalovirus exposure and HLA in healthy donors (dated by TCRdb to about 2017). For the study in its entirety: An earlier analysis of several hundred of the donors reported more than 250 Gb of sequence data and around 110 million unique TCR beta sequences from about 179 million T cells. Approximately 310 gigabases of sequencing data and tens of millions of unique TCR sequences made up an early release that covered fewer than 650 HLA-typed donors. Of the roughly 400 genotyped donors, 65% to 90% fell in the genetic ancestry cluster associated with self-reported Caucasian donors. The study was designed to test whether signatures of past pathogen exposure could be identified by cataloging public T cell receptors. The study profiled the T cell repertoires of under 850 subjects by immunosequencing and related them to cytomegalovirus serostatus. A separate validation cohort of roughly 110 different subjects was used in addition to the roughly 720-subject first cohort. High-throughput TCR immunosequencing, statistical association of individual TCRs with disease status, and machine learning were combined to predict cytomegalovirus infection status. A later analysis re-examined previously published TCR beta repertoires from 500 to 700 donors and added high-resolution HLA genotyping to investigate patterns of TCR occurrence. The later analysis used no new phenotypic data to find candidate immune exposures, relying instead on TCR beta sequences and their occurrence across donors. To decide whether each TCR beta V gene segment behaved as functional or pseudogenic, an earlier analysis of some 600 of the donors relied on high-throughput TCR beta sequencing. Donor age, sex, ethnicity and CMV serostatus were collected together with the repertoire data. Genome-wide SNP genotypes for about 55% of the roughly 670 donors were used in a later genetic analysis, which treated that subset as a discovery cohort. All discovery cohort repertoires had been generated using a single sequencing platform. Both class I and class II loci were covered by HLA typing, at four-digit resolution. Typing coverage differed by locus: A, B, C, DRB1 and DQB1 were typed in about 620-630 donors, DQA1 in 500 to 550, DPA1 in over 600, and DPB1 in just under 490. Several DR-DQ haplotypes were treated as single units for association and clustering because of strong linkage in the cohort. Among roughly 370 genotyped donors of the cohort, an average of 235,054 unique TCR beta nucleotide sequences were sequenced per donor, 15% to 20% of them non-productive. Points the paper makes about the study in general: Strong co-occurrence of HLA alleles, especially DR and DQ, made assigning TCR associations to individual alleles difficult. According to the authors, the approach could potentially be generalized to other disease states and immunological phenotypes. Because the 87-base-pair reads could not distinguish some IMGT-functional V segments, including TRBV6-2 and TRBV6-3, those segments were excluded. In this cohort, only TCR beta chains were sequenced, and detectable features were limited by the absence of alpha or paired-chain data. While some public TCRs were present in many individuals, most TCR sequences turned up only very rarely across donors. For the cohort, immune exposure information was limited to CMV serostatus. An earlier analysis of 450 to 750 of the donors showed that most TCR beta V segments appeared in productive rearrangements either about 87% or about 30% of the time, which broadly matched IMGT annotations. In vitro tests confirmed that a few of the cytomegalovirus-associated TCR beta chains recognize cytomegalovirus antigens. HLA typing was unavailable for some donors at each locus, so association tests used only the typed subset. A further reported finding was that TCR beta sequences accurately predicted the HLA-A and HLA-B alleles for most subjects in the first cohort. According to a later analysis, most CMV-associated TCR beta chains appeared to be HLA-restricted, and the HLA associations seemed to be driven largely by CMV exposure. A later genetic analysis associated a missense DCLRE1C variant with V-gene and J-gene trimming of TCR beta chains, and an independent cohort replicated the association. Compared with equally common non-associated chains, HLA-associated TCR beta chains in a later analysis were more clonally expanded and had lower generation probabilities. The sequencing pipeline was judged likely to have produced a cluster of highly shared sequence variants as a technical artifact. A later genetic analysis reported fewer N-insertions in productive TCRs among donors in an Asian-associated ancestry cluster than the roughly 670-donor mean. Cytomegalovirus status was reported to be diagnosed by the classifier with high specificity and sensitivity in both the original and validation cohorts. Because counts were too low, about 15 rarely observed V segments, including chromosome 9 orphons, were left out of the earlier analysis of 587 of the donors. Correlated functional status among segregating V segments might be attributable to linkage disequilibrium, but an unknown experimental factor could not be ruled out. Roughly uniform sequencing depth across donors was assumed in presence/absence analyses, although this assumption may not hold. A later analysis reported that several top co-occurrence clusters appeared linked to parvovirus B19, influenza, CMV and Epstein-Barr virus. A later analysis associated approximately 17,000 TCR beta sequences with specific HLA alleles at a false discovery rate of 0.05. According to a later analysis, TCR association rates differed among HLA loci, with DRB1 alleles showing the most associated TCRs and HLA-C alleles showing the fewest. A total of about 150 TCR beta chains were listed by the study as associated with cytomegalovirus.

As concerns this clone: The antigen it binds to is not known. No base qualities exist here, and no much larger clone lies one base off it.

The library was built by means of the immunoSEQ multiplex PCR assay. A mixture of 60 forward primers for TCR Vbeta segments and 13 reverse primers for TCR Jbeta segments was used in the multiplex PCR. The CDR3 region of rearranged TCR beta genes was amplified from genomic DNA with a multiplex PCR assay. Amplified TCR beta libraries were sequenced as 87-base-pair reads on the Illumina HiSeq System. The source study handled its data this way. A later analysis counted approximately 76 million unique TCR beta chains across the 500 to 850 repertoires, and 9 million to 14 million of these chains were shared by at least two donors. Raw reads were error-corrected and collapsed into unique sequences by a nearest-neighbor algorithm in which closely related sequences were merged to remove PCR and sequencing errors. Alignment of CDR3 sequences to IMGT reference sequences was used to assign V, D and J gene segments. For a sequence to be retained, a match of at least six nucleotides to both a V gene segment and a J gene segment was required. A rearrangement was called productive if the CDR3 had no stop codons and remained in frame with V and J, and every other rearrangement was called non-productive. CDR3 was defined by IMGT convention, running from the second conserved V-encoded cysteine to the conserved J-encoded phenylalanine. In an earlier analysis of roughly 580 of the donors, sequences lacking an unambiguous match to a single V gene segment were excluded. In an earlier analysis of a few hundred of the donors, V segments were called functional above 56.7% productive rearrangements and were called segregating when the between-donor standard deviation exceeded 5%. A statistical classification framework was built for diagnosing cytomegalovirus status from the catalog of TCR beta chain sequences. A later analysis assigned V and J genes by comparing TCR nucleotide sequences with IMGT/GENE-DB human TR gene sequences. The TCRdist pipeline was used in a later analysis to assign CDR3 sequences and most-parsimonious VDJ recombination scenarios. In a later analysis, each TCR beta chain was defined by its CDR3 amino acid sequence together with its V-gene family, and reads without a unique V-gene family were excluded. A later analysis removed nearly 600 highly shared, low-generation-probability nucleotide sequences to deal with suspected cross-contamination and a sequencing artifact. For each public chain, a later analysis derived a clonal expansion index from normalized ranks of inferred template counts within each repertoire. Generation probabilities in a later analysis came from a VDJ recombination model fitted to out-of-frame rearrangements, and those results were checked against IGoR. In a later analysis, TCR-TCR, TCR-HLA and TCR-CMV co-occurrence was scored with hypergeometric tests, and a repertoire-size bias correction was applied to TCR pairs. In a later analysis, false discovery rates were estimated by permuting HLA or CMV assignments 20 times. In a later analysis, co-occurring TCRs were grouped using DBSCAN, with TCRdist sequence similarity added in when clustering inside HLA-allele-positive subsets. Repertoires with fewer than 30,000 or more than 120,000 public chains, plus five repertoires with anomalous nucleotide sharing, were excluded from co-occurrence clustering. Imported from immuneACCESS, the table was reduced by TCRdb to in-frame sequences with V and J called. These copies leave out some clones; in studies compared against another copy, an unresolved V gene accounts for under half, and the cause of the remainder is not known. V, J and clone size are taken as reported in that table, and D and trimming were inferred from the DNA itself. The sample table lists fewer than 200,000 clones, 84% of them with a count of one. The ten largest make up about 1% of the sample.

The cohort comprised some 700 healthy bone marrow donors. Cohort members were all nominally healthy when sampled, although unrecorded immune exposures were likely present. The donor tested CMV seronegative and was one of the 352 seronegative cohort members. A peripheral blood sample was provided by each donor, and peripheral blood mononuclear cells were used for TCR beta sequencing. The Qiagen DNeasy Blood Extraction Kit was used to extract genomic DNA from the blood cell samples. The CDR3 runs 15 amino acids, cysteine and phenylalanine included. The CDR3 DNA has 45 bases and is translated from base 1. Unmatched junction bases come to 5, with V trimmed by 0 bases and J by 4 bases. The germline V gene specifies SGHRS as CDR1 and YFSETQ as CDR2.

The chain was built from TRBV5-1 and TRBJ2-7, with TRBD1 matching 9 junction bases. The TCR sequence derives from a man younger than 40 in good health and CMV-seronegative. Material for sequencing was PBMCs. The encoded CDR3 is CASSLGGTGSYEQYF. The DNA sequence is as follows: TGCGCCAGCAGCTTGGGAGGGACAGGGTCATACGAGCAGTACTTC.